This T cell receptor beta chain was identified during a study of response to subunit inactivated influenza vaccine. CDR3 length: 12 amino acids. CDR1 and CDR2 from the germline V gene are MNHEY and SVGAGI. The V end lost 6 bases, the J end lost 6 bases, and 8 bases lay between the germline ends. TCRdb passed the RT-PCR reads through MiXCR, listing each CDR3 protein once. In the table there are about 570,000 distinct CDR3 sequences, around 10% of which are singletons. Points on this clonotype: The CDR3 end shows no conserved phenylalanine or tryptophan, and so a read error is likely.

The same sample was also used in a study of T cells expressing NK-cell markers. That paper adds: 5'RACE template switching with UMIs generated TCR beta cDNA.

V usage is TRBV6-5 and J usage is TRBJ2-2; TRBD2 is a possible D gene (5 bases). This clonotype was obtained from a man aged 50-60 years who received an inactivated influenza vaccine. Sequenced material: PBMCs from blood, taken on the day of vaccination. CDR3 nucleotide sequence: TGTGCCAGCAGAACGGGATCCGGGGAGCTGTTTTTG. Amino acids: CASRTGSGELFL.